This T cell receptor beta chain was identified in a study of T cells expressing NK-cell markers (dated by TCRdb to about 2020). About the investigation overall: Fewer than ten donors provided sorted CD3+CD56+NKG2C+, CD3+CD56+NKG2C- and CD3+CD56-NKG2C+ T-cell subsets, whose TCR beta-chain repertoires were profiled. Randomly selected healthy volunteers, three men and five women, were used as the eight sequenced donors. Among the eight sequenced donors, seven were HCMV-seropositive and one was HCMV-seronegative. Libraries were sequenced as 2 x 150 bp reads on Illumina HiSeq 2000/2500, MiSeq or NextSeq. Overall study outcomes, separate from this receptor: In over 5 donors, the dominant CD3+CD56+NKG2C+ clonotypes were among the top 10 CD8+ clonotypes and accounted for 1.0-7.0% of CD8+ T cells. Whether the expanded NKG2C-expressing T cell clones were specific for HCMV antigens was left unclear. Those dominant clonotypes were again the most abundant among CD3+CD56-NKG2C+ cells in a handful of donors, at about 25-65%.

Regarding this clonotype: Its antigen remains undetermined.

CDR1 DFQATT and CDR2 SNEGSKA were looked up in the germline V gene (reference sequence). The CDR3 runs 12 amino acids, cysteine and phenylalanine included. No nucleotide data were recorded. The sequencer was an Illumina HiSeq 2000. TCR beta cDNA libraries were made by 5'RACE template switching that added a universal primer site and unique molecular identifiers. cDNA synthesis was primed from the TCR beta constant segment and was followed by two successive PCR amplification steps. The authors' analysis ran thus. MIGEC handled demultiplexing of the reads and grouping by UMI, while MiTCR was used to assemble and quantify clonotypes. To remove erroneous sequences, TCR cDNA sequences were retained only when supported by two or more reads. Downstream repertoire analysis used the tcR package, and clonotypes were matched across fractions by CDR3 nucleotide sequence plus V segment. Antigen specificity was annotated against VDJdb with VDJmatch, allowing one amino acid substitution in CDR3. TCRdb reprocessed the reads and lists each CDR3 protein sequence as a single entry, with no DNA. TCRdb, not the authors, supplied the V and J calls. The sample table on file contains 350,000 to 450,000 distinct CDR3 sequences. The leading ten clones occupy 5.2% of the sample.

A commercial ELISA kit detecting HCMV-specific IgG in serum was used to determine HCMV serostatus. Ficoll density gradient centrifugation was used to isolate peripheral blood mononuclear cells from blood. The TCR was taken from a man aged 18-75 years in good health. The V gene is TRBV20-1 and the J gene is TRBJ2-3; TCRdb proposes TRBD1, but this gene call is untestable without DNA. The sample consisted of blood T cells: a sorted CD56 or NKG2C T cell subset, CD4+ or CD8+ T cells, or bulk PBMC T cells (not recorded which). The CDR3 sequence is CSARDRGYTQYF.